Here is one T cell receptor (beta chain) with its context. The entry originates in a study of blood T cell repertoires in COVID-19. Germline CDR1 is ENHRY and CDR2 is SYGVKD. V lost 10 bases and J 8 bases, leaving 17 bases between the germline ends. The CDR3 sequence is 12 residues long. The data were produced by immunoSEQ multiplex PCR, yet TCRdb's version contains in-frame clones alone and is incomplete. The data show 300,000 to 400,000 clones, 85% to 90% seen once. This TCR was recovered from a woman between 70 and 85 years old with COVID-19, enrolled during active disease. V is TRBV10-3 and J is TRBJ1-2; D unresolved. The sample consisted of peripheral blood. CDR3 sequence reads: CATTRTGEGYTF. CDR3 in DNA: TGTGCCACCACCCGGACGGGAGAGGGCTACACCTTC.